This T cell receptor (beta chain) stems from a study of cytomegalovirus exposure and HLA in healthy donors (dated 2017 in TCRdb). In the study overall: In an earlier analysis of about 560 of the donors, about 270 Gb of sequence data and some 100 million unique TCR beta sequences from about 179 million T cells were reported. About 280 gigabases of sequencing data and around 90 million unique TCR sequences made up an early release that covered about 640 HLA-typed donors. Of the roughly 400 genotyped donors, roughly 85% fell in the genetic ancestry cluster associated with self-reported Caucasian donors. The study aimed to test whether cataloging public T cell receptors could reveal signatures of past pathogen exposure. The study used immunosequencing to profile the T cell repertoires of around 600 subjects and linked those repertoires to cytomegalovirus serostatus. A separate validation cohort of over 95 different subjects was used in addition to the roughly 640-subject first cohort. To predict cytomegalovirus infection status, the study combined high-throughput TCR immunosequencing, statistical association of individual TCRs with disease status, and machine learning. A later analysis re-examined previously published TCR beta repertoires from just over 650 donors and added high-resolution HLA genotyping to investigate patterns of TCR occurrence. Rather than drawing on any new phenotypic data, the later analysis identified candidate immune exposures from TCR beta sequences and the way those sequences occurred across donors. To decide whether each TCR beta V gene segment behaved as functional or pseudogenic, an earlier analysis of some 570 of the donors relied on high-throughput TCR beta sequencing. Donor age, sex, ethnicity and CMV serostatus were compiled together with the repertoire data. A later genetic analysis took genome-wide SNP genotypes for about 55% of the 666 donors and used that subset as a discovery cohort. Every discovery cohort repertoire had been produced on one sequencing platform. Class I and class II HLA loci were covered by the typing at four-digit resolution. Typing coverage differed by locus: A, B, C, DRB1 and DQB1 were typed in about 629-630 donors, DQA1 in about 500, DPA1 in roughly 590, and DPB1 in approximately 450. A few DR-DQ haplotypes were treated as single units for association and clustering because of strong linkage in the cohort. Among 300 to 450 genotyped donors of the cohort, an average of 235,054 unique TCR beta nucleotide sequences were sequenced per donor, around a sixth of them non-productive.

The trim is 4 bases for V and 4 bases for J, with a gap of 10 bases between the germline ends. Including cysteine and phenylalanine, the CDR3 has 13 amino acids. The kept DNA is CDR3 alone, 39 bases in frame from the first base. The germline V gene provides CDR1 MRHNA and CDR2 SNTAGT. The cohort comprised around 700 healthy bone marrow donors. At the time of sampling, all cohort members were nominally healthy, though unrecorded immune exposures were likely present. The donor was CMV seronegative and was included in the group of 352 seronegative cohort members. A peripheral blood sample was collected from each donor, and TCR beta sequencing was performed on peripheral blood mononuclear cells. The Qiagen DNeasy Blood Extraction Kit was used to extract genomic DNA from the blood cell samples. Receptor amplification or capture employed the immunoSEQ multiplex PCR assay. For the multiplex PCR, a mixture combining 60 forward primers for TCR Vbeta segments and 13 reverse primers for TCR Jbeta segments was used. The CDR3 region of rearranged TCR beta genes was amplified from genomic DNA by a multiplex PCR assay. The amplified TCR beta libraries were sequenced on the Illumina HiSeq System as 87-base-pair reads. In the original analysis: Across the 640 or so repertoires, a later analysis counted roughly 77 million unique TCR beta chains, around 10 million of which were shared by at least two donors. Raw reads were error-corrected and collapsed into unique sequences by a nearest-neighbor algorithm in which closely related sequences were merged to remove PCR and sequencing errors. V, D and J gene segments were assigned by aligning CDR3 sequences to IMGT reference sequences. For a sequence to be retained, at least a six-nucleotide match to both a V gene segment and a J gene segment was required. A rearrangement counted as productive if the CDR3 had no stop codons and remained in frame with V and J, and every other rearrangement counted as non-productive. Following IMGT convention, CDR3 was defined as the stretch from the second conserved V-encoded cysteine up to the conserved J-encoded phenylalanine. The earlier analysis of about 590 of the donors excluded sequences that lacked an unambiguous match to a single V gene segment. An earlier analysis of some 500 of the donors classified V segments as functional when productive rearrangements were above 56.7% and as segregating when the standard deviation between donors was above 5%. A statistical classification framework was built for diagnosing cytomegalovirus status from the catalog of TCR beta chain sequences. A later analysis assigned V and J genes by comparing TCR nucleotide sequences with IMGT/GENE-DB human TR gene sequences. Using the TCRdist pipeline, a later analysis assigned CDR3 sequences along with most-parsimonious VDJ recombination scenarios. In a later analysis, each TCR beta chain was defined by its CDR3 amino acid sequence together with its V-gene family, and reads lacking a unique V-gene family were excluded. In a later analysis, several hundred highly shared, low-generation-probability nucleotide sequences were removed to address suspected cross-contamination and a sequencing artifact. A later analysis calculated a clonal expansion index for each public chain from normalized within-repertoire ranks of inferred template counts. In a later analysis, generation probabilities were computed with a VDJ recombination model fitted to out-of-frame rearrangements, and the resulting probabilities were checked against IGoR. In a later analysis, TCR-TCR, TCR-HLA and TCR-CMV co-occurrence was scored with hypergeometric tests, and a repertoire-size bias correction was applied to TCR pairs. To estimate false discovery rates, a later analysis permuted the HLA or CMV assignments 20 times. In a later analysis, co-occurring TCRs were grouped with DBSCAN, and TCRdist sequence similarity was added when clustering was performed within HLA-allele-positive subsets. Repertoires with fewer than 30,000 or more than 120,000 public chains, plus five repertoires with anomalous nucleotide sharing, were excluded from co-occurrence clustering. As stored in TCRdb, this immuneACCESS dataset retains in-frame rearrangements with V and J assigned. A fraction of the clones does not appear; measured against another copy, unresolved V genes explain less than half of the discrepancy, and the remainder lacks a known reason. Clonal size and the V and J genes are those of that table, whereas D and trimming came from the DNA. For this sample there are approximately 44,000 clones; approximately 77% appear just once. The ten largest account for approximately 1.4% of the sample.

Here is what the overall study found, with its caveats: In a later analysis, HLA-associated TCR beta chains showed more clonal expansion and lower generation probabilities than non-associated chains that were equally common. The study listed approximately 150 TCR beta chains as associated with cytomegalovirus. Some IMGT-functional V segments, including TRBV6-2 and TRBV6-3, could not be distinguished by the 87-base-pair reads and were therefore excluded. For the cohort, immune exposure information was limited to CMV serostatus. In a later analysis, TCR association rates were found to vary across HLA loci, with the most associated TCRs seen for DRB1 alleles and the fewest for HLA-C alleles. In both the original and validation cohorts, the classifier was reported to diagnose cytomegalovirus status with high specificity and sensitivity. Linkage disequilibrium might explain the correlated functional status among segregating V segments, but an unknown experimental factor could not be ruled out. Strong co-occurrence of HLA alleles, especially DR and DQ, made assigning TCR associations to individual alleles difficult. The sequencing pipeline was judged likely to have produced a cluster of highly shared sequence variants as a technical artifact. According to a later analysis, parvovirus B19, influenza, CMV and Epstein-Barr virus appeared linked to several top co-occurrence clusters. According to a later analysis, most CMV-associated TCR beta chains appeared to be HLA-restricted, and the HLA associations seemed to be driven largely by CMV exposure. Because HLA typing was unavailable for some donors at each locus, only the typed subset was used in association tests. Three of the identified cytomegalovirus-associated TCR beta chains were confirmed in vitro to be specific for cytomegalovirus antigens. In an earlier analysis of several hundred of the donors, most TCR beta V segments were observed in productive rearrangements about 87% or about 30% of the time, broadly matching IMGT annotations. In this cohort, only TCR beta chains were sequenced, and detectable features were limited by the absence of alpha or paired-chain data. Specific HLA alleles were associated with roughly 16,000 TCR beta sequences at a false discovery rate of 0.05 in a later analysis. A further reported finding was that TCR beta sequences accurately predicted the HLA-A and HLA-B alleles for most subjects in the first cohort. Presence/absence analyses assumed roughly uniform sequencing depth across donors, an assumption that may not hold. A later genetic analysis reported fewer N-insertions in productive TCRs among donors in an Asian-associated ancestry cluster than the roughly 700-donor mean. Because counts were too low, seventeen rarely observed V segments, including chromosome 9 orphons, were left out of the earlier analysis of 587 of the donors. While some public TCRs were present in many individuals, most TCR sequences turned up only very rarely across donors. A later genetic analysis associated a missense DCLRE1C variant with V-gene and J-gene trimming of TCR beta chains, and an independent cohort replicated the association. According to the authors, the approach could potentially be generalized to other disease states and immunological phenotypes.

Notes on this clone: Its antigen is not yet known. Base qualities are not recorded, but no much larger clone differs from it by a single base.

The chain joins TRBV6-4 to TRBJ1-2; matching of 5 bases hints at TRBD1 as the D gene. Sequencing input: PBMCs. The sequence came from a young man in good health and CMV-seronegative. The nucleotide sequence is TGTGCCAGCAGTGCGGGGGGGAGCTATGGCTACACCTTC. Translated, this is CASSAGGSYGYTF.